This is a list of T cell receptor beta chains from one sample in a study of blood T cell repertoires in COVID-19. Here immunoSEQ multiplex PCR was the method, and the copy in TCRdb shows in-frame clones only, minus some. Here the sample spans 40,000 to 50,000 clones, roughly 91% being singletons. Sequenced sample: peripheral blood. The receptor set was obtained from a human donor in a cohort sampled during active COVID-19. CDR3s include the opening cysteine and the closing phenylalanine or tryptophan. D genes are given only for firm matches. Some rows have no size entry. The others give once, few or many, or a class for an expanded clone.

NA,NA,TRBJ2-3,TRBV13,TGTGCCAGCAGCGCGGGACAGCTAACAGATACGCAGTATTTT,CASSAGQLTDTQYF
NA,NA,TRBJ2-1,TRBV28,TGTGCCAGCAGTTTATATGGACTGATTCATGAGCAGTTCTTC,CASSLYGLIHEQFF
NA,NA,TRBJ1-4,TRBV3-1/TRBV3-2,TGTGCCAGCAGCCACTTAACAGGGACTAATGAAAAACTGTTTTTT,CASSHLTGTNEKLFF
NA,TRBD2,TRBJ2-7,TRBV2,TGTGCCAGCTGGCGGGAGGTCTACGAGCAGTACTTC,CASWREVYEQYF
NA,NA,TRBJ2-1,TRBV10-3,TGTGCCATCGGATCGGGACACCTTATGAATGAGCAGTTCTTC,CAIGSGHLMNEQFF
NA,NA,TRBJ2-1,TRBV28,TGTGCCAGCAGTTTGACTCGCCGACGCTACAATGAGCAGTTCTTC,CASSLTRRRYNEQFF
NA,TRBD1,TRBJ1-5,TRBV27,TGTGCCAGCAGTTCACGCAGGGACAGGGGCAATCAGCCCCAGCATTTT,CASSSRRDRGNQPQHF
NA,TRBD2,TRBJ2-7,TRBV3-1/TRBV3-2,TGTGCCAGCAGCCAGTCTAGCGGGAGAGAGCAGTACTTC,CASSQSSGREQYF
NA,NA,TRBJ2-5,TRBV3-1/TRBV3-2,TGTGCCAGCAGCCAAGTGGCGGGCACCCAGTACTTC,CASSQVAGTQYF
NA,TRBD2,TRBJ2-1,TRBV19,TGTGCCAGTAGTAGGAAGCGGGAGGGCCCCTACAATGAGCAGTTCTTC,CASSRKREGPYNEQFF
NA,TRBD2,TRBJ2-1,TRBV7-9,TGTGCCAGCAGCTCCCCTCGGGGCGGGAGTGAGAATGAGCAGTTCTTC,CASSSPRGGSENEQFF
NA,TRBD2,TRBJ2-1,TRBV19,TGTGCCAGTAGTAGGGCGCTAGGGACTAGCGGAACCAATGAGCAGTTCTTC,CASSRALGTSGTNEQFF
NA,TRBD1,TRBJ1-2,TRBV19,TGTGCCAGTAGTATTGCTCTGGGGGGACAGGGTGATGGCTACACCTTC,CASSIALGGQGDGYTF
NA,TRBD2,TRBJ2-7,TRBV7-8,TGTGCCAGCAGCTTAGGCGGAGGCGGGAGTATCCACGAGCAGTACTTC,CASSLGGGGSIHEQYF
once,NA,TRBJ2-7,TRBV6-5,TGTGCCAGCAGCTCCGACAGAACGGTTGCCTACGAGCAGTACTTC,CASSSDRTVAYEQYF
NA,NA,TRBJ2-7,TRBV5-4,TGTGCCAGCAGCACCGGGACTCGGACCTACGAGCAGTACTTC,CASSTGTRTYEQYF
NA,TRBD2,TRBJ2-7,TRBV30,TGTGCCTGGAGTGTGCGGGGGGGTTCGGTCCCCTACGAGCAGTACTTC,CAWSVRGGSVPYEQYF
few,NA,TRBJ1-1,TRBV25-1,TGTGCCAGCTCCCGGGTGGGGAACACTGAAGCTTTCTTT,CASSRVGNTEAFF
NA,NA,TRBJ1-1,TRBV5-6,TGTGCCAGCAGCCTCCAGGGTAGGAGTCGGCTGAACACTGAAGCTTTCTTT,CASSLQGRSRLNTEAFF
NA,TRBD2,TRBJ2-6,TRBV6-2/TRBV6-3,TGTGCCAGCAGTTACAGCACTAGCGGGTACTCTGGGGCCAACGTCCTGACTTTC,CASSYSTSGYSGANVLTF
once,NA,TRBJ2-7,TRBV9,TGTGCCAGCTCGGCGGGTAGCTCCTACGAGCAGTACTTC,CASSAGSSYEQYF
NA,TRBD1,TRBJ1-1,TRBV7-3,TGTGCCAGCAGCGGACAGGGGTCTGACACTGAAGCTTTCTTT,CASSGQGSDTEAFF
few,NA,TRBJ2-4,TRBV27,TGTGCCAGCAGTTACAGGGATTCGGTCATTCAGTACTTC,CASSYRDSVIQYF
NA,NA,TRBJ2-7,TRBV2,TGTGCCAGCAGTAGGACTGGAACCTCCTACGAGCAGTACTTC,CASSRTGTSYEQYF
NA,NA,TRBJ1-5,TRBV15,TGTGCCACCAGCCGCCCAGGGTCGTATAGCAATCAGCCCCAGCATTTT,CATSRPGSYSNQPQHF
NA,TRBD1,TRBJ2-3,TRBV6-5,TGTGCCAGCAGTTACAGACAGGGGGCAGATACGCAGTATTTT,CASSYRQGADTQYF
once,TRBD1,TRBJ1-6,TRBV19,TGTGCCAGTAGTTCCGGACAGGGAGGATCACCCCTCCACTTT,CASSSGQGGSPLHF
NA,NA,TRBJ1-5,TRBV27,TGTGCCAGCAGTTTTGAGTATCGTAGCAATCAGCCCCAGCATTTT,CASSFEYRSNQPQHF
NA,NA,TRBJ2-5,TRBV29-1,TGCAGCGTTGGACAGGTGGGAGAGACCCAGTACTTC,CSVGQVGETQYF
NA,NA,TRBJ1-1,TRBV11-2,TGTGCCAGCAGCCTAGCAGGGCGAGAAGCTTTCTTT,CASSLAGREAFF
NA,TRBD2,TRBJ2-7,TRBV10-3,TGTGCCATCAACCTGGGAGCGGGAGTAGGCGAGCAGTACTTC,CAINLGAGVGEQYF
NA,NA,TRBJ2-5,TRBV18,TGTGCCAGCTCACCACCGGCAGGGAGGGAGACCCAGTACTTC,CASSPPAGRETQYF
NA,NA,TRBJ1-2,TRBV27,TGTGCCAGCAGATCCACCGGGACTAAGAAGGTAGATGGCTACACCTTC,CASRSTGTKKVDGYTF
NA,NA,TRBJ2-7,TRBV7-2,TGTGCCAGCAGCTTTCCCGGGACAACTTACGAGCAGTACTTC,CASSFPGTTYEQYF
NA,NA,TRBJ1-1,TRBV2,TGTGCCAGCAGTGTGGAGACGGGCGGGATGAACACTGAAGCTTTCTTT,CASSVETGGMNTEAFF
NA,TRBD2,TRBJ2-1,TRBV9,TGTGCCAGCAGCCCCAGACTAGCGGGAAATGAGCAGTTCTTC,CASSPRLAGNEQFF
NA,NA,TRBJ1-2,TRBV7-9,TGTGCCAGCAGCTTAGGAGCAGGCCTCAATGGCTACACCTTC,CASSLGAGLNGYTF
NA,NA,TRBJ1-4,TRBV12-3/TRBV12-4,TGTGCCAGCAGCCCAGACAATAATGAAAAACTGTTTTTT,CASSPDNNEKLFF
NA,TRBD2,TRBJ2-3,TRBV13,TGTGCCAGCAGCTCAGGCCAACTAGCGGGAGTAAGAGATACGCAGTATTTT,CASSSGQLAGVRDTQYF
NA,TRBD2,TRBJ2-7,TRBV27,TGTGCCAGCAGTGGGACTAGCGGGGGGGAGGGGGAGCAGTACTTC,CASSGTSGGEGEQYF
NA,TRBD1,TRBJ2-7,TRBV6-5,TGTGCCAGACAAGATTGGGACAGGGGGGACTTC,CARQDWDRGDF
NA,TRBD2,TRBJ2-5,TRBV3-1/TRBV3-2,TGTGCCAGCAGCCAAGACATCGGCTGGCGGGAGCCTCAAGAGACCCAGTACTTC,CASSQDIGWREPQETQYF
NA,NA,TRBJ1-1,TRBV30,TGTGCCTGGAGTGTACACGTGAACACTGAAGCTTTCTTT,CAWSVHVNTEAFF
NA,NA,TRBJ1-2,TRBV7-9,TGTGCCAGCAGCCCAAGGCAAATCGGCGGGGGGACCAACTATGGCTACACCTTC,CASSPRQIGGGTNYGYTF
NA,TRBD2,TRBJ2-5,TRBV19,TGTGCCAGTAGTATACGTCGGGAGGTGAGAGAGACCCAGTACTTC,CASSIRREVRETQYF
NA,TRBD2,TRBJ2-2,TRBV19,TGTGCCAGTAGGGGAAGGGAGCGGGGCACGAACACCGGGGAGCTGTTTTTT,CASRGRERGTNTGELFF
NA,TRBD1,TRBJ2-5,TRBV19,TGTGCCAGTAGTATAGAAGGGACAGGGGAGACCCAGTACTTC,CASSIEGTGETQYF
NA,TRBD2,TRBJ2-7,TRBV23-1,TGCGCCAGCAGTCGCGGGAGGAATACCTACGAGCAGTACTTC,CASSRGRNTYEQYF
NA,TRBD2,TRBJ2-3,TRBV2,TGTGCCAGCAGTGAAAGGAAGACTAGCGGGAGAGATACGCAGTATTTT,CASSERKTSGRDTQYF
NA,TRBD2,TRBJ2-7,TRBV5-6,TGTGCCAGCAGCTTGGACTCGCGGGAGTACGAGCAGTACTTC,CASSLDSREYEQYF
NA,TRBD1,TRBJ2-5,TRBV7-3,TGTGCCAGCAGCTCCACCGGGACAGCCCAAGAGACCCAGTACTTC,CASSSTGTAQETQYF
NA,TRBD2,TRBJ2-7,TRBV5-4,TGTGCCAGCAGCCCAGCCGGGGGGGGCCACGGAACCTACGAGCAGTACTTC,CASSPAGGGHGTYEQYF
once,TRBD2,TRBJ2-1,TRBV6-5,TGTGCCAGCAGTCAACTTACTAGCGGGAGGGATGAGCAGTTCTTC,CASSQLTSGRDEQFF
NA,NA,TRBJ2-3,TRBV19,TGTGCCAGTAGTATCCTCACTGTACCGACTAGCACAGATACGCAGTATTTT,CASSILTVPTSTDTQYF
NA,NA,TRBJ1-1,TRBV5-1,TGCGCCAGCAGCCTAGGGGCGGGGGGCATGAACACTGAAGCTTTCTTT,CASSLGAGGMNTEAFF
NA,TRBD2,TRBJ2-3,TRBV30,TGTGCCTGGAGGATAGCGGGAGCGCACGATACGCAGTATTTT,CAWRIAGAHDTQYF